This is a list of T cell receptor beta chains from one sample in a study of beta chain features in type 1 diabetes. Produced via immunoSEQ multiplex PCR; TCRdb's table is partial and in-frame only. The sample consists of 350,000 to 400,000 clones, about 14% of them appearing once. Specimen: naive CD4+ T cells from blood. The receptors originated from a woman younger than 30 in good health. Both conserved end residues are part of each CDR3. D genes are given only for firm matches. Clone sizes are given selectively: once, few, many, or a class where the clone is expanded.

d_call: TRBD1; j_call: TRBJ2-7; v_call: TRBV5-1; clone_size: NA; cdr3_nt: TGCGCCAGCAGCCAGGCCCCGGTCACAGGGGGCGAGCAGTACTTC; cdr3_aa: CASSQAPVTGGEQYF
d_call: NA; j_call: TRBJ2-7; v_call: TRBV7-9; clone_size: NA; cdr3_nt: TGTGCCAGCAGCGGTACAGGGTCGGGGTACGAGCAGTACTTC; cdr3_aa: CASSGTGSGYEQYF
d_call: NA; j_call: TRBJ1-4; v_call: TRBV30; clone_size: NA; cdr3_nt: TGTGCCTGGAGTCCTCAAGGGGGGGGCAGAGGAAAACTGTTTTTT; cdr3_aa: CAWSPQGGGRGKLFF
d_call: TRBD1; j_call: TRBJ2-3; v_call: TRBV28; clone_size: few; cdr3_nt: TGTGCCAGCAGTTCTCCCGGGGGACAGGGTGGAACAGATACGCAGTATTTT; cdr3_aa: CASSSPGGQGGTDTQYF
d_call: TRBD1; j_call: TRBJ2-7; v_call: TRBV4-2; clone_size: NA; cdr3_nt: TGTGCCAGCAGCCGGGACAGTGAGTACTACGAGCAGTACTTC; cdr3_aa: CASSRDSEYYEQYF
d_call: NA; j_call: TRBJ2-5; v_call: TRBV11-2; clone_size: NA; cdr3_nt: TGTGCCAGCAGCCAAGGGGTCCCGGAGACCCAGTACTTC; cdr3_aa: CASSQGVPETQYF
d_call: TRBD2; j_call: TRBJ2-7; v_call: TRBV7-9; clone_size: NA; cdr3_nt: TGTGCCAGCAGCTCTAGCGGGAGGGCCCCATACTTC; cdr3_aa: CASSSSGRAPYF
d_call: NA; j_call: TRBJ1-5; v_call: TRBV7-2; clone_size: few; cdr3_nt: TGTGCCAGCAGCTTAGTGCCAGGCAATCAGCCCCAGCATTTT; cdr3_aa: CASSLVPGNQPQHF
d_call: NA; j_call: TRBJ1-1; v_call: TRBV2; clone_size: few; cdr3_nt: TGTGCCAGCACTAGGACAAGGGGAGGGAACACTGAAGCTTTCTTT; cdr3_aa: CASTRTRGGNTEAFF
d_call: NA; j_call: TRBJ2-1; v_call: TRBV9; clone_size: few; cdr3_nt: TGTGCCAGCAGCGTAGGCCCCCGACAGGACGGGAATGAGCAGTTCTTC; cdr3_aa: CASSVGPRQDGNEQFF
d_call: TRBD2; j_call: TRBJ2-3; v_call: TRBV9; clone_size: NA; cdr3_nt: TGTGCCAGCAGCGTAGTAGCGGGAGGTACAGATACGCAGTATTTT; cdr3_aa: CASSVVAGGTDTQYF
d_call: TRBD2; j_call: TRBJ2-4; v_call: TRBV9; clone_size: NA; cdr3_nt: TGTGCCAGCAGCGTAGGCCTAGCGGAAAACATTCAGTACTTC; cdr3_aa: CASSVGLAENIQYF
d_call: NA; j_call: TRBJ1-1; v_call: TRBV21-1; clone_size: few; cdr3_nt: TGTGCCAGCAGCAAATCCCGGAACACTGAAGCTTTCTTT; cdr3_aa: CASSKSRNTEAFF
d_call: NA; j_call: TRBJ2-5; v_call: TRBV30; clone_size: few; cdr3_nt: TGTGCCCGGAGTACTGGGGGCCGGGAGACCCAGTACTTC; cdr3_aa: CARSTGGRETQYF
d_call: NA; j_call: TRBJ2-7; v_call: TRBV7-2; clone_size: NA; cdr3_nt: TGTGCCAGCAGCCCAGGGAAGTCCTACGAGCAGTACTTC; cdr3_aa: CASSPGKSYEQYF
d_call: TRBD2; j_call: TRBJ2-1; v_call: TRBV7-9; clone_size: few; cdr3_nt: TGTGCCAGCAGCGTGGGACTAGCGGGAGAAGAGCAGTTCTTC; cdr3_aa: CASSVGLAGEEQFF
d_call: NA; j_call: TRBJ2-3; v_call: TRBV4-1; clone_size: NA; cdr3_nt: TGCGCCAGCAGCCAAGATGAACTAACGCAGTATTTT; cdr3_aa: CASSQDELTQYF
d_call: TRBD2; j_call: TRBJ2-7; v_call: TRBV28; clone_size: few; cdr3_nt: TGTGCCAGCAGAGGGGCCGGGACTAGCGGGAGTATCTACGAGCAGTACTTC; cdr3_aa: CASRGAGTSGSIYEQYF
d_call: TRBD1; j_call: TRBJ1-5; v_call: TRBV7-2; clone_size: few; cdr3_nt: TGTGCCAGCAGCCCGGGACAGAACAATCAGCCCCAGCATTTT; cdr3_aa: CASSPGQNNQPQHF
d_call: NA; j_call: TRBJ1-5; v_call: TRBV19; clone_size: NA; cdr3_nt: TGTGCCAGTAGCACAGGGAATAGCAATCAGCCCCAGCATTTT; cdr3_aa: CASSTGNSNQPQHF
d_call: NA; j_call: TRBJ2-1; v_call: TRBV7-9; clone_size: NA; cdr3_nt: TGTGCCAGCAGCTTAGACGGGGACAATGAGCAGTTCTTC; cdr3_aa: CASSLDGDNEQFF
d_call: TRBD2; j_call: TRBJ2-2; v_call: TRBV19; clone_size: NA; cdr3_nt: TGTGCCAGTATCGGGGGACTAGCGGGAGTTTGGTCGACCGGGGAGCTGTTTTTT; cdr3_aa: CASIGGLAGVWSTGELFF
d_call: TRBD1; j_call: TRBJ2-5; v_call: TRBV28; clone_size: NA; cdr3_nt: TGTGCCAGCAGCCCAGGGGGCCGGGAGACCCAGTACTTC; cdr3_aa: CASSPGGRETQYF
d_call: TRBD1; j_call: TRBJ2-7; v_call: TRBV7-2; clone_size: NA; cdr3_nt: TGTGCCAGCAGAGGAGTACCGGGACAGGGATCCTACGAGCAGTACTTC; cdr3_aa: CASRGVPGQGSYEQYF
d_call: NA; j_call: TRBJ2-2; v_call: TRBV6-5; clone_size: NA; cdr3_nt: TGTGCCAGCAGTTCCCACAGGAAAACCGGGGAGCTGTTTTTT; cdr3_aa: CASSSHRKTGELFF
d_call: TRBD1; j_call: TRBJ2-7; v_call: TRBV4-3; clone_size: few; cdr3_nt: TGCGCCAGCAGCCAAGATCTGAGACAGGGATCCTACGAGCAGTACTTC; cdr3_aa: CASSQDLRQGSYEQYF
d_call: TRBD1; j_call: TRBJ2-5; v_call: TRBV19; clone_size: few; cdr3_nt: TGTGCCAGTAGTATATCGACAGGGGGCCCACAAGAGACCCAGTACTTC; cdr3_aa: CASSISTGGPQETQYF
d_call: NA; j_call: TRBJ2-7; v_call: TRBV19; clone_size: few; cdr3_nt: TGTGCCACCGCGTCGGCTAGGCACGAGCAGTACTTC; cdr3_aa: CATASARHEQYF
d_call: TRBD2; j_call: TRBJ2-7; v_call: TRBV9; clone_size: NA; cdr3_nt: TGTGCCAGCAGCGGTCTAGCGGGAATCCCCTACTCCTACGAGCAGTACTTC; cdr3_aa: CASSGLAGIPYSYEQYF
d_call: NA; j_call: TRBJ1-2; v_call: TRBV30; clone_size: NA; cdr3_nt: TGTGCCTGGAGTCGAAAATGGGGCAGCCGAAACTATGGCTACACCTTC; cdr3_aa: CAWSRKWGSRNYGYTF
d_call: NA; j_call: TRBJ2-1; v_call: TRBV6-5; clone_size: NA; cdr3_nt: TGTGCCAGCAGTTACTCCCGAGGTTCCGGCTACAATGAGCAGTTCTTC; cdr3_aa: CASSYSRGSGYNEQFF
d_call: TRBD2; j_call: TRBJ2-3; v_call: TRBV29-1; clone_size: NA; cdr3_nt: TGCAGCGTTGAAGGGCTAGCGGCCTCCACAGATACGCAGTATTTT; cdr3_aa: CSVEGLAASTDTQYF